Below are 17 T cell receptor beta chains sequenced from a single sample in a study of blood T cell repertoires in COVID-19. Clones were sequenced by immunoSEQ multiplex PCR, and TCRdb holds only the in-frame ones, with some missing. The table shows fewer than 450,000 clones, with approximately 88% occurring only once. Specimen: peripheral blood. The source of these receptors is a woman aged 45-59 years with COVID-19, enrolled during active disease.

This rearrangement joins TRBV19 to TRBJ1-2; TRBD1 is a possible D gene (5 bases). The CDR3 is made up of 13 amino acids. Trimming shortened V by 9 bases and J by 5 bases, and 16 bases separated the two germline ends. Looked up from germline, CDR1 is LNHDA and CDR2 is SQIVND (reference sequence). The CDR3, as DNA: TGTGCCAGCTACACCCAGGGCGTTTATGGCTACACCTTC. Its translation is CASYTQGVYGYTF.

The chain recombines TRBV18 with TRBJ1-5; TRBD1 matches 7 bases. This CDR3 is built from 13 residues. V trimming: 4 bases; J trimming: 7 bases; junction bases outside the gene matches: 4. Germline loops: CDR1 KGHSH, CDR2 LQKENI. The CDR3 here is CASSQGAKQPQHF. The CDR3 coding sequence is TGTGCCAGCTCACAGGGGGCGAAACAGCCCCAGCATTTT.

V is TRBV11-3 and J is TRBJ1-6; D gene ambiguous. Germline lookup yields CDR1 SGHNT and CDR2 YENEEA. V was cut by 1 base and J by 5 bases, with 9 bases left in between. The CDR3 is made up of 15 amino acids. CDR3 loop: CASSLGRMDNSPLHF. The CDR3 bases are TGTGCCAGCAGCTTAGGCAGGATGGATAATTCACCCCTCCACTTT.

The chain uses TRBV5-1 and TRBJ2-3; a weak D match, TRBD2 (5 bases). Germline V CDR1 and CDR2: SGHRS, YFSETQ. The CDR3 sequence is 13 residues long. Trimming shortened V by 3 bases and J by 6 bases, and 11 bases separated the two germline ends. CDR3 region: CASSSGFGDTQYF. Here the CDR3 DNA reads TGCGCCAGCAGCTCGGGGTTTGGGGATACGCAGTATTTT.

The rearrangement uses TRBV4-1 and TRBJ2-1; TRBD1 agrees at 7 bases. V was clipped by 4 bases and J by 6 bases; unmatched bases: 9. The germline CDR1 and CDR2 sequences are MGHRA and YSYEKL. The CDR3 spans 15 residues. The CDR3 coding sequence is TGCGCCAGCAGCCCAACGGACAGGCCGGGCAATGAGCAGTTCTTC. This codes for CASSPTDRPGNEQFF.

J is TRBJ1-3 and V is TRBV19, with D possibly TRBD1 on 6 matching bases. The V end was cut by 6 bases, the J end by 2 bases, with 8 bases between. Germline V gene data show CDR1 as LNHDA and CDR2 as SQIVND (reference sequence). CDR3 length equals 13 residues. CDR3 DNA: TGTGCCAGTAGACAGGGTGCTGGAAACACCATATATTTT. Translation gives CASRQGAGNTIYF.

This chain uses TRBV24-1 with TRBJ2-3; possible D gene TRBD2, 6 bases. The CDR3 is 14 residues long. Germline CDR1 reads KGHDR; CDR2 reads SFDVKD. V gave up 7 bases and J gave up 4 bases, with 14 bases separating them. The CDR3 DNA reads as TGTGCCACCAGGAGCGGTCTAGCGTCAGATACGCAGTATTTT. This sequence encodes CATRSGLASDTQYF.

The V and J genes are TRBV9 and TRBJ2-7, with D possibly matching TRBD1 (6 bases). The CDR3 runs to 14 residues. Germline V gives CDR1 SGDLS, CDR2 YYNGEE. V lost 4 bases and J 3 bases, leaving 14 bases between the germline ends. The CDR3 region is CASSPWDTLYEQYF. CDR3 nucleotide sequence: TGTGCCAGCAGCCCCTGGGACACCCTCTACGAGCAGTACTTC.

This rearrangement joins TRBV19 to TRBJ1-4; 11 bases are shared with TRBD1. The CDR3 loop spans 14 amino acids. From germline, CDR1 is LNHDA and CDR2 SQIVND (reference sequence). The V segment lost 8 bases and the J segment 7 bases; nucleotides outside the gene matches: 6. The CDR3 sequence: CASGPGQGAEKLFF. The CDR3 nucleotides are TGTGCCAGTGGGCCCGGACAGGGGGCTGAAAAACTGTTTTTT.

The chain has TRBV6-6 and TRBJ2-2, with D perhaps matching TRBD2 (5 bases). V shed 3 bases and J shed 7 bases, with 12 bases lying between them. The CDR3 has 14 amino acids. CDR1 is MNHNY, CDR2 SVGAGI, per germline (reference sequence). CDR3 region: CASSYTAAGGELFF. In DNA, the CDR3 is TGTGCCAGCAGTTATACGGCGGCGGGCGGGGAGCTGTTTTTT.

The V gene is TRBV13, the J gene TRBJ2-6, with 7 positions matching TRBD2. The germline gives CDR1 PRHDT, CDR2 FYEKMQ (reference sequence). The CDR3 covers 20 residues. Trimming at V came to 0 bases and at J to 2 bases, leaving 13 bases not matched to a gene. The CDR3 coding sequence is TGTGCCAGCAGCTTAGGCCTCCCCTGGGGAGGGGAAACTGGGGCCAACGTCCTGACTTTC. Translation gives CASSLGLPWGGETGANVLTF.

The CDR3 coding sequence is TGTGCCTCCACAGGGGGGGAAGAGCAGTACTTC. Amino acid sequence: CASTGGEEQYF. The V call is TRBV19, the J call TRBJ2-7, with D possibly matching TRBD1 (8 bases). The CDR3 contains 11 residues. Trimming stripped 11 bases from V and 7 bases from J, with 15 bases between. Germline V gene lookup returns CDR1 LNHDA and CDR2 SQIVND (reference sequence).

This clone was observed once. The CDR3 is CASSFYNRGSDTQYF. In DNA form, the CDR3 reads TGTGCCAGCAGTTTTTACAACCGAGGGTCAGATACGCAGTATTTT. This sequence joins TRBV27 and TRBJ2-3, with D tentatively TRBD2 (5 bases). Trimming removed 3 bases at V and 4 bases at J, with 14 bases between. The CDR3 totals 15 residues. Germline lookup yields CDR1 MNHEY and CDR2 SMNVEV (reference sequence).

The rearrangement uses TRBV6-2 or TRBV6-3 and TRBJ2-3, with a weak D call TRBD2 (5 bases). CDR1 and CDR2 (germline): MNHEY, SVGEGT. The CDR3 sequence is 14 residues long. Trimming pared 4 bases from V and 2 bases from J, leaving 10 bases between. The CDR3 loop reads CASSLAPVTDTQYF. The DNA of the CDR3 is TGTGCCAGCAGTTTAGCGCCCGTCACAGATACGCAGTATTTT.

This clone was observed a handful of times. CDR3 sequence (DNA): TGTGCTAGTGGTTCCACTGTTCCGAACACTGAAGCTTTCTTT. This encodes CASGSTVPNTEAFF. V is TRBV12-5 and J is TRBJ1-1; the D is unclear. The germline CDR1 and CDR2 sequences are LGHNT and FRNRAP. The CDR3 consists of 14 residues. V lost 4 bases and J lost 1, with 10 bases in between.

The DNA of the CDR3 is TGTGCTACGACCGGGACAGGGGACGAAAAACTGTTTTTT. Its translation: CATTGTGDEKLFF. The chain combines TRBV6-5 with TRBJ1-4, with 10 bases that match TRBD1. The germline V gene encodes CDR1 MNHEY and CDR2 SVGAGI. The CDR3 has 13 residues.

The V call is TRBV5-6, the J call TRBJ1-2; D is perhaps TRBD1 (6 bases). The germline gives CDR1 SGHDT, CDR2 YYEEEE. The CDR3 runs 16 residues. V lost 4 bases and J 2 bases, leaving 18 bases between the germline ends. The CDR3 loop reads CASSQNHMRGNYGYTF. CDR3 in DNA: TGTGCCAGCAGCCAAAACCATATGAGGGGGAACTATGGCTACACCTTC. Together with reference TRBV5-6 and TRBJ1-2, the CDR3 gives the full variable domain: DAGVTQSPTHLIKTRGQQVTLRCSPKSGHDTVSWYQQALGQGPQFIFQYYEEEERQRGNFPDRFSGHQFPNYSSELNVNALLLGDSALYLCASSQNHMRGNYGYTFGSGTRLTVV.